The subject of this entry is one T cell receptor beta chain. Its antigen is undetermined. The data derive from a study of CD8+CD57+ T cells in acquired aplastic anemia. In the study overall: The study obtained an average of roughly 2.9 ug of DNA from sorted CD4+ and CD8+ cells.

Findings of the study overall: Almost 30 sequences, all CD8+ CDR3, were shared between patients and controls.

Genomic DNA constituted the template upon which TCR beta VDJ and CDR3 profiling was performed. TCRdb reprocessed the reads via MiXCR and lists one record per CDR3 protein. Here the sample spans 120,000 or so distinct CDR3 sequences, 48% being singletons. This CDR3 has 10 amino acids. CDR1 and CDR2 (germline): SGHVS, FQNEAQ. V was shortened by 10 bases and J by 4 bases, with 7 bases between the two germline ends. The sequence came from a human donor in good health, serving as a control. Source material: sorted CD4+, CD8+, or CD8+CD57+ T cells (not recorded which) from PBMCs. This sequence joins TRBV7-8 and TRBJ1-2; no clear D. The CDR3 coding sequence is TGTGCCACCGACACCTATGGCTACACCTTC. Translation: CATDTYGYTF.